The clone carrying this T cell receptor (beta chain) was seen ten or more times. Its antigen remains unidentified. This record belongs to a study of T-cell reconstitution after alpha-beta-depleted transplantation in children. Study-wide results and limits: Alpha-beta T cells about two months after transplant reportedly derived from several hundred expanded graft clones.

As it was prepared, the TCRbeta library received unique molecular identifiers. TCRdb passed the PCR reads through MiXCR, listing each CDR3 protein once. The sample has fewer than 700,000 distinct CDR3 sequences; 13% are singletons. The CDR3 has 16 residues. The ends were cut back, 7 bases at V and 0 bases at J, with 16 bases in the middle. CDR1 SGHRS and CDR2 YFSETQ come from the germline V gene. This sample comprised PBMCs, mostly from graft donor cells, obtained 360 days after TCRalphabeta/CD19-depleted stem cell transplant. The sequence came from a male patient younger than 18 who had a stem cell transplant for acute myeloid leukemia, so the T cells may come from the graft donor. The chain joins TRBV5-1 to TRBJ2-2; D remains ambiguous. The CDR3 sequence: CASGPLGPTNTGELFF. The CDR3 DNA reads TGCGCCAGCGGACCCCTAGGACCTACGAACACCGGGGAGCTGTTTTTT.